One sample yielded the 18 T cell receptor beta chains listed below, sequenced in a study of OX40 agonist ivuxolimab in advanced cancers. The data were produced by immunoSEQ multiplex PCR, yet TCRdb's version contains in-frame clones alone and is incomplete. The sample lists under 140,000 clones; around nine tenths were seen once. The input for sequencing was CD4+ or CD8+ T cells sorted from blood, taken in a trial of the OX40 agonist ivuxolimab. The receptors were sampled from an adult with an advanced solid tumor such as melanoma, head and neck, liver or kidney cancer.

The chain recombines TRBV28 with TRBJ1-5; no clear D gene. The CDR3 loop spans 18 amino acids. V was cut by 6 bases and J by 5 bases, with 26 bases left in between. Germline V gene sequence: CDR1 MDHEN, CDR2 SYDVKM. The CDR3 nucleotides are TGTGCCAGCAGCTCCTCGGGAGTCCTCGGGAGTCTGGATCAGCCCCAGCATTTT. This translates into CASSSSGVLGSLDQPQHF.

This clone occurred once. V is TRBV7-2 and J is TRBJ1-1; TRBD1 matches at 12 bases. Germline V gene data show CDR1 as SGHTA and CDR2 as FQGNSA. J lost 3 bases, V lost 4 bases, and 6 bases had no gene match. CDR3 length equals 16 residues. As DNA, the CDR3 is TGTGCCAGCAGCTACGGGACAGGGGGCGCGGACACTGAAGCTTTCTTT. It encodes CASSYGTGGADTEAFF.

The rearrangement links TRBV4-1 to TRBJ1-4, with 9 bases aligning to TRBD1. CDR3 size: 14 residues. V shed 6 bases, J shed 7 bases, and the junction held 6 bases outside the gene matches. Looked up from germline, CDR1 is MGHRA and CDR2 is YSYEKL. CDR3 sequence reads: CASSWTGEGEKLFF. The CDR3 DNA follows: TGCGCCAGCAGTTGGACAGGGGAGGGTGAAAAACTGTTTTTT.

This clone was seen once. In DNA form, the CDR3 reads TGTGCCAGCAGTTTATCGTGGGGGCAAGCTTTCTTT. Its translation is CASSLSWGQAFF. The chain is built from TRBV28 and TRBJ1-1, with TRBD1 as a possible D gene (6 bases). V was cut by 1 base and J by 9 bases, with 9 bases left in between. This CDR3 is built from 12 residues. The germline CDR1 and CDR2 sequences are MDHEN and SYDVKM.

This chain uses TRBV2 with TRBJ1-5; TRBD1 agrees at 7 bases. V shed 5 bases and J 1 base; nucleotides not matched to a gene: 8. The CDR3 totals 16 residues. CDR1 and CDR2 from the germline V gene are SNHLY and FYNNEI. CDR3 loop: CASSQDRVLSNQPQHF. The CDR3 nucleotides read TGTGCCAGCAGTCAAGACAGGGTATTGAGCAATCAGCCCCAGCATTTT.

This clone was seen just once. The rearrangement uses TRBV6-6 and TRBJ2-1; TRBD2 might be the D (5 bases). Germline loops: CDR1 MNHNY, CDR2 SVGAGI (reference sequence). CDR3 size: 15 residues. V was pared by 6 bases and J by 0 bases, with 12 bases between. The CDR3 bases are TGTGCCAGCAGCCCCCCGGGGAGCTCCTACAATGAGCAGTTCTTC. Encoded protein: CASSPPGSSYNEQFF.

This clone was recorded only once. This rearrangement joins TRBV9 to TRBJ2-7; weak D call: TRBD2 (7 bases). CDR3 size: 15 residues. The germline V gene has CDR1 SGDLS and CDR2 YYNGEE. Trimming removed 4 bases from V and 7 bases from J, with 21 bases in between. CDR3 protein: CASSLGGAADGEQYF. CDR3 DNA: TGTGCCAGCAGCTTGGGGGGGGCCGCCGATGGAGAGCAGTACTTC.

V usage is TRBV6-1 and J usage is TRBJ1-2; weak D call: TRBD1 (5 bases). In germline, CDR1 is MNHNS, CDR2 SASEGT. Deletions cut 1 base from V and 4 bases from J, with 7 bases between. The CDR3 covers 13 residues. CDR3 sequence: CASSEERGYGYTF. The DNA for the CDR3 is TGTGCCAGCAGTGAAGAGAGGGGCTATGGCTACACCTTC.

J is TRBJ1-5 and V is TRBV4-2; 9 bases match TRBD1. This CDR3 is built from 15 residues. V shed 3 bases and J 7 bases; nucleotides not matched to a gene: 7. CDR1 LGHNA and CDR2 YNFKEQ come from the germline V gene. DNA of the CDR3: TGTGCCAGCAGCCAGGCCCGGGACAGGGACCAGCCCCAGCATTTT. Residues: CASSQARDRDQPQHF.

This sequence joins TRBV15 and TRBJ1-2; 7 bases fit TRBD1. CDR1 LNHNV and CDR2 YYDKDF come from the germline V gene (reference sequence). V gave up 1 base and J gave up 8 bases; unmatched junction bases: 10. The CDR3 length is 15 residues. Here the CDR3 reads CATSRAQGVYRGYTF. CDR3 in DNA: TGTGCCACCAGCAGAGCCCAGGGGGTATATCGAGGCTACACCTTC.

This chain uses TRBV30 with TRBJ1-4; D gene unclear. The CDR3 has 14 residues. Trimming removed 4 bases at V and 7 bases at J, with 16 bases between. Germline V gives CDR1 GTSNPN, CDR2 SVGIG (reference sequence). The CDR3 DNA is TGTGCCTGGAAGCGCGCGCCCGGGTTTGAAAAACTGTTTTTT. As protein: CAWKRAPGFEKLFF.

This chain uses TRBV19 with TRBJ1-5, with D uncertain. The CDR3 is made up of 16 amino acids. The ends were cut back, 7 bases at V and 1 base at J, with 17 bases in the middle. The germline V gene encodes CDR1 LNHDA and CDR2 SQIVND (reference sequence). The CDR3 DNA reads TGTGCCAGTACTCGAGAAATTAAGGGAAGCAATCAGCCCCAGCATTTT. It is translated as CASTREIKGSNQPQHF. Drawing the rest from reference TRBV19 and TRBJ1-5, the complete variable domain is DGGITQSPKYLFRKEGQNVTLSCEQNLNHDAMYWYRQDPGQGLRLIYYSQIVNDFQKGDIAEGYSVSREKKESFPLTVTSAQKNPTAFYLCASTREIKGSNQPQHFGDGTRLSIL.

V and J are TRBV18 and TRBJ1-2; 7 bases map to TRBD1. Germline loops: CDR1 KGHSH, CDR2 LQKENI. This CDR3 region has 14 residues. After removal of 3 bases from V and 3 bases from J, the junction contained 4 bases not matched to a gene. The CDR3, as DNA: TGTGCCAGCTCACCTACAGGGGCGGACTATGGCTACACCTTC. Its protein product is CASSPTGADYGYTF.

This clone came up once. This rearrangement joins TRBV19 to TRBJ2-5; no definite D call. Between the trimmed V and J ends, which lost 4 bases and 2 bases, there was a span of 5 bases. Looked up from germline, CDR1 is LNHDA and CDR2 is SQIVND (reference sequence). This CDR3 has 12 residues. The CDR3 is CASSTKQETQYF. CDR3 nucleotide sequence: TGTGCCAGTAGTACAAAGCAAGAGACCCAGTACTTC.

This chain joins TRBV5-1 and TRBJ2-7; weak D call: TRBD1 (6 bases). The CDR3 is 15 residues long. V lost 0 bases, J lost 4 bases, and 14 bases lay in between. Germline CDR1 reads SGHRS; CDR2 reads YFSETQ. The CDR3 here is CASSLDLMGAYEQYF. Written as DNA, the CDR3 is TGCGCCAGCAGCTTGGATCTAATGGGGGCTTACGAGCAGTACTTC.

The rearrangement joins TRBV7-2 to TRBJ2-7; D is uncertain. Germline CDR1 SGHTA, CDR2 FQGNSA. The CDR3 has 15 amino acids. V lost 5 bases and J lost 1, with 15 bases in between. The CDR3 is CASSREQSSSYEQYF. The CDR3 DNA is TGTGCCAGCAGCCGCGAGCAAAGCTCGTCCTACGAGCAGTACTTC.

The chain is built from TRBV11-2 and TRBJ2-3; 9 bases agree with TRBD2. CDR3 size: 17 residues. Germline CDR1 reads SGHAT; CDR2 reads FQNNGV. J was trimmed by 4 bases and V by 2 bases; bases with no gene match: 10. The CDR3 region is CASSLLGGRADSDTQYF. In nucleotides, the CDR3 is TGTGCCAGCAGCTTACTCGGCGGGAGGGCCGATTCAGATACGCAGTATTTT.

This CDR3 reads CASSDRGSGYTF. CDR3 coding DNA: TGTGCCAGCAGTGATCGCGGTTCTGGCTACACCTTC. V and J are TRBV2 and TRBJ1-2; D not resolved. The CDR3 length is 12 residues. V was shortened by 3 bases and J by 7 bases, with 9 bases between the two germline ends. The germline V gene has CDR1 SNHLY and CDR2 FYNNEI. The full variable domain, its missing parts supplied by reference TRBV2 and TRBJ1-2, is EPEVTQTPSHQVTQMGQEVILRCVPISNHLYFYWYRQILGQKVEFLVSFYNNEISEKSEIFDDQFSVERPDGSNFTLKIRSTKLEDSAMYFCASSDRGSGYTFGSGTRLTVV.